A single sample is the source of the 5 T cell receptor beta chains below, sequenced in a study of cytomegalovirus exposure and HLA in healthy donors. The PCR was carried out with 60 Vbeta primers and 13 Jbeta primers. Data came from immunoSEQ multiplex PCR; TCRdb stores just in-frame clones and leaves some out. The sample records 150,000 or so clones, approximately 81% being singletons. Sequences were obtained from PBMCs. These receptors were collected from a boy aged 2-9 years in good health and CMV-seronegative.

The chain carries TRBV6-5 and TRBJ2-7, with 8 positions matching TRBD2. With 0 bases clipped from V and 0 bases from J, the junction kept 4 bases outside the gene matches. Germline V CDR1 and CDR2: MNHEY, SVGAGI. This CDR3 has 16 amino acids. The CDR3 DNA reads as TGTGCCAGCAGTTACTCTGGACTAGCTTCCTCCTACGAGCAGTACTTC. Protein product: CASSYSGLASSYEQYF.

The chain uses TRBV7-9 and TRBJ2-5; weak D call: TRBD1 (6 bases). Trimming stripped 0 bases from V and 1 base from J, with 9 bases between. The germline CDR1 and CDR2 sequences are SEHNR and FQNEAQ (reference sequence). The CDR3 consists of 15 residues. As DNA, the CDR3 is TGTGCCAGCAGCTTAGCCGGACAGCGCCAAGAGACCCAGTACTTC. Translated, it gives CASSLAGQRQETQYF.

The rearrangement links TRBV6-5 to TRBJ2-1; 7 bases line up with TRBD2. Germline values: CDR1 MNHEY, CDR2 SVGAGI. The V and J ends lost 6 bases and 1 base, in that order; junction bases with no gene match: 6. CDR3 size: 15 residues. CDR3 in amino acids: CASSPTSASYNEQFF. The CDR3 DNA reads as TGTGCCAGCAGCCCTACTAGCGCTTCCTACAATGAGCAGTTCTTC.

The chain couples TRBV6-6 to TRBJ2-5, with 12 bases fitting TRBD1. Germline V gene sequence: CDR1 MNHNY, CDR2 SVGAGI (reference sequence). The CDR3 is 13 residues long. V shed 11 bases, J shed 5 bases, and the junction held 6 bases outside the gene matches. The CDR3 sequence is CASGGQGAETQYF. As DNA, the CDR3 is TGTGCCTCCGGGGGACAGGGGGCCGAGACCCAGTACTTC.

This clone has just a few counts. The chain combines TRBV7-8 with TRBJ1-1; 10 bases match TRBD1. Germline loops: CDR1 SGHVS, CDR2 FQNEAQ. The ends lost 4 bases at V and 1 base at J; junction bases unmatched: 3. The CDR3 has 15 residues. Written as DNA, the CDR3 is TGTGCCAGCAGCTCCCGGACAGGGGGGAACACTGAAGCTTTCTTT. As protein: CASSSRTGGNTEAFF. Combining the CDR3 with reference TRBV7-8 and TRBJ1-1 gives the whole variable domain GAGVSQSPRYKVAKRGQDVALRCDPISGHVSLFWYQQALGQGPEFLTYFQNEAQLDKSGLPSDRFFAERPEGSVSTLKIQRTQQEDSAVYLCASSSRTGGNTEAFFGQGTRLTVV.